The 16 T cell receptor beta chains given below trace back to one sample, sequenced in a study of T cells in Graves' hyperthyroidism and ophthalmopathy. The investigators amplified TCR beta CDR3 regions from RNA transcripts. HTBI primers were used for first-round RT-PCR of the TCR CDR3. TCRdb reprocessed the multiplex PCR reads with MiXCR, giving one entry per CDR3 protein. The data hold approximately 690,000 distinct CDR3 sequences, with around 20% observed a single time. Sequences were obtained from blood. Receptors originate from a man aged 25-45 years with Graves' ophthalmopathy.

Ten or more counts support this clonotype. The rearrangement links TRBV28 to TRBJ2-1; the match to TRBD2 covers 9 bases. The CDR3 has 15 residues. Germline-derived CDR1 and CDR2 are MDHEN and SYDVKM. The trim removed 7 bases at V and 5 bases at J, leaving 9 bases unmatched. The CDR3 region is CASTGAGGYHNEQFF. The CDR3 nucleotides are TGTGCCAGCACGGGAGCGGGAGGTTATCACAATGAGCAGTTCTTC.

In this sample, this clonotype turned up a few times. The rearrangement links TRBV6-1 to TRBJ2-7, with 8 positions matching TRBD2. This CDR3 has 16 residues. The V and J ends lost 5 bases and 6 bases, in that order; junction bases with no gene match: 15. Germline-derived CDR1 and CDR2 are MNHNS and SASEGT. Written as DNA, the CDR3 is TGTGCCAGCAGTCCCGGGACTAGAGTAGGTTGGGTCGAGCAGTACTTC. Translation: CASSPGTRVGWVEQYF.

This clonotype was counted a few times. The rearrangement links TRBV13 to TRBJ2-7; D perhaps matches TRBD2 (6 bases). CDR3 size: 14 residues. The V and J ends lost 5 bases and 6 bases respectively, with 17 bases between them. Germline V gives CDR1 PRHDT, CDR2 FYEKMQ (reference sequence). The CDR3 loop is CASSPGLQRTEQYF. In DNA form, the CDR3 reads TGTGCCAGCAGCCCGGGACTCCAGCGAACCGAGCAGTACTTC.

J is TRBJ1-1 and V is TRBV5-1; no reliable D call. The CDR3 loop spans 15 amino acids. With 3 bases removed from V and 1 base from J, the gap between germline ends came to 13 bases. Germline V gene sequence: CDR1 SGHRS, CDR2 YFSETQ. In DNA, the CDR3 is TGCGCCAGCAGCTGGATGGGCGCAGGGAACACTGAAGCTTTCTTT. Encoded protein: CASSWMGAGNTEAFF.

At least ten counts were recorded for this clonotype. V is TRBV2 and J is TRBJ1-1; 7 nucleotides align to TRBD1. CDR1 SNHLY and CDR2 FYNNEI come from the germline V gene. J lost 1 base, V lost 7 bases, and 9 bases had no gene match. The CDR3 sequence is 15 residues long. CDR3 sequence (DNA): TGTGCCAGCAAAATGATTTGGACAGGGAACACTGAAGCTTTCTTT. The encoded protein is CASKMIWTGNTEAFF. The complete variable domain, with remaining parts taken from reference TRBV2 and TRBJ1-1, reads EPEVTQTPSHQVTQMGQEVILRCVPISNHLYFYWYRQILGQKVEFLVSFYNNEISEKSEIFDDQFSVERPDGSNFTLKIRSTKLEDSAMYFCASKMIWTGNTEAFFGQGTRLTVV.

This clonotype was seen a few times. J is TRBJ1-3 and V is TRBV28; D is ambiguous. This CDR3 is 14 amino acids long. The V gene lost 5 bases and the J gene lost 1 base, with 9 bases spanning the gap. CDR1 MDHEN and CDR2 SYDVKM come from the germline V gene. This chain's CDR3 is CASSPALSGNTIYF. CDR3 sequence (DNA): TGTGCCAGCAGTCCAGCTTTGTCTGGAAACACCATATATTTT. Complete variable domain (other parts from reference TRBV28 and TRBJ1-3): DVKVTQSSRYLVKRTGEKVFLECVQDMDHENMFWYRQDPGLGLRLIYFSYDVKMKEKGDIPEGYSVSREKKERFSLILESASTNQTSMYLCASSPALSGNTIYFGEGSWLTVV.

This clonotype was seen only a few times. The chain joins TRBV2 to TRBJ1-5, with D tentatively TRBD1 (6 bases). V was pared by 6 bases and J by 4 bases, with 16 bases between. Germline loops: CDR1 SNHLY, CDR2 FYNNEI. The CDR3 length is 15 residues. In nucleotides, the CDR3 is TGTGCCAGCAGACCACAGGGACTTGGAAATCAGCCCCAGCATTTT. It translates to CASRPQGLGNQPQHF.

In this sample, this clonotype turned up many times. The chain has TRBV7-9 and TRBJ1-4; the D is unclear. V was cut by 5 bases and J by 7 bases, with 20 bases left in between. The CDR3 spans 16 residues. Per germline, CDR1 SEHNR and CDR2 FQNEAQ (reference sequence). The CDR3 loop reads CASSLSVGEPSEKLFF. The CDR3 nucleotides read TGTGCCAGCAGCCTTTCCGTCGGGGAACCTTCTGAAAAACTGTTTTTT.

This clonotype was detected a few times. This rearrangement joins TRBV7-2 to TRBJ1-1; 8 nucleotides agree with TRBD1. There are 14 residues in the CDR3. Germline V gene lookup returns CDR1 SGHTA and CDR2 FQGNSA. Trimming removed 2 bases from V and 5 bases from J; junction bases left unmatched: 4. This CDR3 reads CASSLQGAVTEAFF. The CDR3 DNA sequence: TGTGCCAGCAGCTTACAGGGGGCTGTTACTGAAGCTTTCTTT.

The chain combines TRBV19 with TRBJ1-5, with D hard to call. V was clipped by 3 bases and J by 9 bases, with 12 bases between them. Germline V gene data show CDR1 as LNHDA and CDR2 as SQIVND (reference sequence). This CDR3 comprises 13 residues. The DNA of the CDR3 is TGTGCCAGTAGTATCTCCGTACCCCGGCCCCAGCATTTT. Amino acid sequence: CASSISVPRPQHF. Full variable domain (remainder filled in from reference TRBV19 and TRBJ1-5): DGGITQSPKYLFRKEGQNVTLSCEQNLNHDAMYWYRQDPGQGLRLIYYSQIVNDFQKGDIAEGYSVSREKKESFPLTVTSAQKNPTAFYLCASSISVPRPQHFGDGTRLSIL.

The genes are TRBV12-3 or TRBV12-4 and TRBJ2-2, with TRBD2 matching over 7 bases. The trim removed 5 bases at V and 1 base at J, leaving 4 bases unmatched. The CDR3 is 15 amino acids. The CDR3 region has the DNA TGTGCCAGCAGTCCGACTAGCCAGAACACCGGGGAGCTGTTTTTT. This codes for CASSPTSQNTGELFF.

This clonotype was observed many times. This chain uses TRBV2 with TRBJ2-1; no firm D call. This CDR3 comprises 16 residues. V was trimmed by 6 bases and J by 6 bases, leaving 21 bases between them. Germline V gene data show CDR1 as SNHLY and CDR2 as FYNNEI. The CDR3 nucleotides are TGTGCCAGCAGCCCCGATCGGCTCCAGCACCGCAATGAGCAGTTCTTC. Its protein product is CASSPDRLQHRNEQFF.

The sample holds a few counts of this clonotype. This chain links TRBV7-3 with TRBJ2-7; no clear D gene. Trimming removed 7 bases at V and 1 base at J, with 14 bases between. The CDR3 totals 14 residues. The V gene's germline CDR1 is SGHTA and CDR2 FQGTGA. The CDR3 DNA reads as TGTGCCAGCACACACTCCATACGGTCCTACGAGCAGTACTTC. It encodes CASTHSIRSYEQYF.

This clonotype was observed many times. The chain employs TRBV28 and TRBJ1-2; maybe TRBD1 (6 bases). V lost 2 bases, J lost 2 bases, and 15 bases lay in between. Germline V gene sequence: CDR1 MDHEN, CDR2 SYDVKM. The CDR3 has 16 residues. CDR3 in amino acids: CASSLLLRTENYGYTF. CDR3 sequence (DNA): TGTGCCAGCAGTTTACTCCTCCGGACAGAGAACTATGGCTACACCTTC.

The rearrangement joins TRBV19 to TRBJ2-5, with D possibly matching TRBD1 (5 bases). In germline, CDR1 is LNHDA, CDR2 SQIVND (reference sequence). V was trimmed by 1 base and J by 2 bases, leaving 14 bases between them. The length of the CDR3 is 16 residues. CDR3 nucleotides: TGTGCCAGTAGTATAGGAGGACAAGCCCTTCAAGAGACCCAGTACTTC. It encodes CASSIGGQALQETQYF.

The chain employs TRBV6-1 and TRBJ2-1; 11 bases fit TRBD2. Germline V gene sequence: CDR1 MNHNS, CDR2 SASEGT. The CDR3 extends over 16 amino acids. Losses at the gene ends were 6 bases for V and 6 bases for J; bases not matched to a gene: 10. The CDR3 region has the DNA TGTGCCAGCAGCAAAAGCCTAGCGGGAGGTCCCAATGAGCAGTTCTTC. It is translated as CASSKSLAGGPNEQFF.